This record concerns one T cell receptor (beta chain) sequence. These data come from a study of tumor-infiltrating lymphocytes in oesophageal squamous cell carcinoma. From the PCR reads, TCRdb called clonotypes with MiXCR, one entry per CDR3 protein. Counted here are approximately 15,000 distinct CDR3 sequences, around 48% occurring once; the ten biggest clones make up about a fifth. This CDR3 region has 15 residues. Germline V lookup: CDR1 SGHVS, CDR2 FQNEAQ. The V segment lost 4 bases and the J segment 2 bases; nucleotides outside the gene matches: 5. The sequencing sample was made of esophageal tumor tissue. The chain employs TRBV7-8 and TRBJ2-3, with TRBD2 identical over 8 bases. This receptor was obtained from a male donor with esophageal squamous cell carcinoma. The CDR3 reads CASSSLADYTDTQYF. The CDR3 DNA reads TGTGCCAGCAGCTCACTAGCGGACTACACAGATACGCAGTATTTT.